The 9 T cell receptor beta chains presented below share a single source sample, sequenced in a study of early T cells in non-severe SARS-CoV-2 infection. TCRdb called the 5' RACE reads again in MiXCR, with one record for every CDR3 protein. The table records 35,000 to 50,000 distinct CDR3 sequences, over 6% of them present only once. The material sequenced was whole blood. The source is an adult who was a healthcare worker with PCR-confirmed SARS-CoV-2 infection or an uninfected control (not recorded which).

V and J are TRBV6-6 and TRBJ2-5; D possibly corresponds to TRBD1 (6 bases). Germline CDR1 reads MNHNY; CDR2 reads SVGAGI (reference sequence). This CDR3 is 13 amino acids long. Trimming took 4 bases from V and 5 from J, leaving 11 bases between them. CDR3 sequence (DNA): TGTGCCAGCAGTTTGTTGGGGGCTGAGACCCAGTACTTC. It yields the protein CASSLLGAETQYF.

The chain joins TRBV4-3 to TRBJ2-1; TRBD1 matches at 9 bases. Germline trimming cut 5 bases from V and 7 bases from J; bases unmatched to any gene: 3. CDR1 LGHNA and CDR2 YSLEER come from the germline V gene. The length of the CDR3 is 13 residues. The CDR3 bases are TGCGCCAGCAGCACCGGACAGGGGAATGAGCAGTTCTTC. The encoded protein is CASSTGQGNEQFF.

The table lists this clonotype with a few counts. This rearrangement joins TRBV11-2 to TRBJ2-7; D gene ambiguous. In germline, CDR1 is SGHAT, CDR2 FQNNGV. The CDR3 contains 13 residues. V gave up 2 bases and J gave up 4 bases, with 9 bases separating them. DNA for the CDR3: TGTGCCAGCAGCTTAACTGACGGATACGAGCAGTACTTC. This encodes CASSLTDGYEQYF. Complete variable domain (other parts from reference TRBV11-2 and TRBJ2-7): EAGVAQSPRYKIIEKRQSVAFWCNPISGHATLYWYQQILGQGPKLLIQFQNNGVVDDSQLPKDRFSAERLKGVDSTLKIQPAKLEDSAVYLCASSLTDGYEQYFGPGTRLTVT.

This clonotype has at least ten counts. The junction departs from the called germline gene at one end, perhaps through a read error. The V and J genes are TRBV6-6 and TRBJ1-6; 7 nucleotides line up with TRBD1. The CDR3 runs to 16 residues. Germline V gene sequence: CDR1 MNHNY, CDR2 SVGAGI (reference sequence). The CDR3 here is CASSRIGTANNSPLHF. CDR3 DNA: TGTGCCAGCAGTCGGATCGGGACAGCAAATAATTCACCCCTCCATTTT.

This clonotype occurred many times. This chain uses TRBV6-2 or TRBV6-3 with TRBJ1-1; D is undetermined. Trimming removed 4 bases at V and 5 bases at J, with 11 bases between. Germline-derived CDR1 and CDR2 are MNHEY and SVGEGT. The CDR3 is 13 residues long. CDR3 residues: CASSFGGRTEAFF. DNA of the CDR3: TGTGCCAGCAGTTTCGGAGGGCGGACTGAAGCTTTCTTT.

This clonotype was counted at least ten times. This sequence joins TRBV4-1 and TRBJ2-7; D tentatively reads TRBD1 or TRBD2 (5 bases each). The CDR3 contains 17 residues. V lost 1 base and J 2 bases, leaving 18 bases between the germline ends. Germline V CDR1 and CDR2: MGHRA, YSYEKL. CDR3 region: CASSQGPRGIRPYEQYF. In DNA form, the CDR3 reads TGCGCCAGCAGCCAAGGGCCGAGGGGAATTCGCCCCTACGAGCAGTACTTC.

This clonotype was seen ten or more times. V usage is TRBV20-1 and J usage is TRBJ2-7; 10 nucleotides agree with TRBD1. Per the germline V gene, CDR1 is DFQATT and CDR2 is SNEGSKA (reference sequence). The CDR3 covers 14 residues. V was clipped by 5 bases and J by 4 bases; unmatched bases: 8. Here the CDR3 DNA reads TGCAGTGCTCCTCCCGGGACAGGGGAATACGAGCAGTACTTC. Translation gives CSAPPGTGEYEQYF.

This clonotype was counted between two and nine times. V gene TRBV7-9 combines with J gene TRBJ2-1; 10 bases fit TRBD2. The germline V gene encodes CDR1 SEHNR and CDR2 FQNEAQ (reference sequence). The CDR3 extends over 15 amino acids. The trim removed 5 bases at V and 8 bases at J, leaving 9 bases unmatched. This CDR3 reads CASSPTGLAFHEQFF. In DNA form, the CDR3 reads TGTGCCAGCAGCCCCACGGGACTAGCGTTCCATGAGCAGTTCTTC.

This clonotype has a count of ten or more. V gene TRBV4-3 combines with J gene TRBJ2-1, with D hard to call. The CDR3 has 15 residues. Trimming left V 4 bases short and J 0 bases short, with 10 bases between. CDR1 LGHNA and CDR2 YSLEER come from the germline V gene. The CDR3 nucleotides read TGCGCCAGCAGCCGTGGCCGAGGCTCCTACAATGAGCAGTTCTTC. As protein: CASSRGRGSYNEQFF.